Included here is one TCR beta chain sequence, with context. The antigen is undetermined. Only CD45RO-negative cells positively selected for CCR7 counted as naive CD8 cells, so terminally differentiated effector memory CD45RA+ cells were excluded. This sample is part of a study of shared clonotypes between healthy human individuals. In the original analysis: Junction-only immunoSEQ data arrived without quality scores, meaning filtering differed. Profiling relied on immunoSEQ multiplex PCR, and the TCRdb table lists in-frame clones only, not all of them. V, J and clone size derive from that table, while D and trimming were established from the DNA sequence. The top ten hold over 1.5% of the sample, which has about 2,200,000 clones, about 93% seen once. Study observations and caveats: Large sequencing depth failed to make sorted-subset sequencing complete, rarefaction showed.

The origin of this receptor is a man aged 18 to 30 in good health. Some clones in this sample may be carry-over from other donors' samples. The sample comprised naive CD8+ T cells from PBMCs.

In nucleotides, the CDR3 is TGTGCCATCAGTGAGGGGGACAGAACCTACGAGCAGTACTTC. It specifies CAISEGDRTYEQYF. The chain employs TRBV10-3 and TRBJ2-7, with 7 nucleotides matching TRBD1. The V gene end was trimmed by 2 bases and the J gene end by 2 bases; junction bases not matched to a gene: 3. Germline assignment: CDR1 ENHRY and CDR2 SYGVKD. CDR3 length: 14 amino acids.